The present TCR beta chain was sequenced within a study of shared T cell receptors in the human thymus. V trimming: 5 bases; J trimming: 4 bases; junction bases outside the gene matches: 13. CDR3 length: 16 amino acids. Germline lookup yields CDR1 MNHEY and CDR2 SMNVEV (reference sequence). TCRdb's copy holds only in-frame clones and misses some; the assay was immunoSEQ multiplex PCR. The sample contains hundreds of thousands of clones, roughly 88% of which appear only once. These data were likewise used in another study, on human thymus T cells.

Sequencing was done on a sample of thymocytes. The sequence was obtained from a boy under two years old with a congenital heart defect. The chain has TRBV27 and TRBJ2-7; TRBD2 matches at 8 bases. The chain's CDR3 is CASSPYAGRGAYEQYF. The CDR3 DNA reads TGTGCCAGCAGTCCCTACGCCGGGAGGGGGGCTTACGAGCAGTACTTC.